The present T cell receptor beta chain was sequenced within a study of blood T cell repertoires in COVID-19. Profiled with immunoSEQ multiplex PCR; TCRdb holds only in-frame clones, not every one. This sample has 90,000 to 120,000 clones, with around 89% found just once. This receptor was taken from a man over 45 with active or convalescent COVID-19. Specimen: peripheral blood.

This CDR3 is CASSYSAGLAFF. The CDR3 DNA reads as TGTGCCAGCAGTTACTCGGCGGGGTTGGCTTTCTTT. This chain joins TRBV6-6 and TRBJ1-1, with D hard to call. V was cut by 0 bases and J by 11 bases, with 10 bases left in between. Germline lookup yields CDR1 MNHNY and CDR2 SVGAGI (reference sequence). This CDR3 spans 12 amino acids.